This TCR beta chain was profiled in a study of blood T cell repertoires in COVID-19. Trimming took 1 base from V and 4 from J, leaving 7 bases between them. The CDR3 is made up of 13 amino acids. Germline loops: CDR1 SEHNR, CDR2 FQNEAQ (reference sequence). The protocol was immunoSEQ multiplex PCR, while the TCRdb copy is restricted to in-frame clones and leaves out a portion. The sample carries about 140,000 clones, 90% recorded once. The clonotype originates from a woman aged 80 or over with acute or convalescent COVID-19. Sequencing input: peripheral blood. The chain combines TRBV7-9 with TRBJ1-1; possibly TRBD1 for D (5 bases). Here the CDR3 reads CASSLEGLTEAFF. The CDR3 nucleotides are TGTGCCAGCAGCTTAGAGGGACTCACTGAAGCTTTCTTT.